The 26 T cell receptor beta chains below come from one sample, sequenced in a study of CD8 T cells in Susac syndrome. Roughly 0.45 to 1 ug RNA was reverse transcribed with random hexamers. TCRdb recomputed calls from the immunoSEQ multiplex PCR reads with MiXCR, one row per CDR3 protein. The table has about 150,000 distinct CDR3 sequences, over 90% seen once; the top ten hold under 0.2%. Sequenced input: CD8+ T cells from PBMCs. The receptor source for this set is a human donor with Susac syndrome.

The CDR3 coding sequence is TGTGCCAGCAGCCATCCGGTCGTTACGGGCTACAATGAGCAGTTCTTC. It specifies CASSHPVVTGYNEQFF. The chain is built from TRBV16 and TRBJ2-1, with D unclear. Trimming removed 3 bases from V and 3 bases from J, with 15 bases in between. The length of the CDR3 is 16 residues. Germline V CDR1 and CDR2: KGHSY, FQNENV.

V is TRBV24-1 and J is TRBJ2-1; the D is unclear. CDR1 is KGHDR and CDR2 is SFDVKD in the germline V gene. V shed 3 bases and J shed 15 bases, with 20 bases lying between them. The CDR3 consists of 14 residues. CDR3 in DNA: TGTGCCACCAGTGATCCAACATCAGAACTGGATCCGTTCTTC. Translating it yields CATSDPTSELDPFF.

The CDR3 region has the DNA TGCAGCGATGACAGGGGTGGCGGCTACACCTTC. It codes for CSDDRGGGYTF. The chain joins TRBV29-1 to TRBJ1-2; 8 bases are a match to TRBD1. V trimming: 7 bases; J trimming: 8 bases; junction bases outside the gene matches: 6. Germline-derived CDR1 and CDR2 are SQVTM and ANQGSEA. The length of the CDR3 is 11 residues. Using reference TRBV29-1 and TRBJ1-2 for the parts outside the CDR3, the full variable domain is SAVISQKPSRDICQRGTSLTIQCQVDSQVTMMFWYRQQPGQSLTLIATANQGSEATYESGFVIDKFPISRPNLTFSTLTVSNMSPEDSSIYLCSDDRGGGYTFGSGTRLTVV.

V and J are TRBV20-1 and TRBJ2-7; D perhaps matches TRBD2 (5 bases). This CDR3 spans 10 amino acids. Germline values: CDR1 DFQATT, CDR2 SNEGSKA (reference sequence). V lost 4 bases, J lost 5 bases, and 6 bases lay in between. CDR3 coding DNA: TGCAGTGCTAAAGCGGACGAGCAGTACTTC. Amino acids: CSAKADEQYF.

This chain connects TRBV4-1 to TRBJ2-3; 8 bases map to TRBD1. Losses at the gene ends were 2 bases for V and 2 bases for J; bases not matched to a gene: 12. The CDR3 consists of 18 residues. Germline-derived CDR1 and CDR2 are MGHRA and YSYEKL. CDR3 protein: CASSQQRGTGINTDTQYF. CDR3 coding DNA: TGCGCCAGCAGCCAACAAAGAGGGACAGGAATCAACACAGATACGCAGTATTTT.

This rearrangement joins TRBV28 to TRBJ2-1; 10 bases fit TRBD1. The CDR3 is made up of 15 amino acids. V dropped 2 bases and J dropped 8; count of bases not matched to a gene: 6. Germline lookup yields CDR1 MDHEN and CDR2 SYDVKM. The CDR3 nucleotides read TGTGCCAGCAGTTTAGAGGGACAGGGGATATATGAGCAGTTCTTC. Residues: CASSLEGQGIYEQFF.

The rearrangement uses TRBV7-9 and TRBJ2-5; the D is unclear. From germline, CDR1 is SEHNR and CDR2 FQNEAQ (reference sequence). The length of the CDR3 is 12 residues. Deletions cut 5 bases from V and 5 bases from J, with 9 bases between. In nucleotides, the CDR3 is TGTGCCAGCAGCGGAAGGCGGGAGACCCAGTACTTC. Its translation: CASSGRRETQYF.

The CDR3 sequence: CASSKKEFPNTGELFF. DNA of the CDR3: TGTGCCAGCTCGAAAAAGGAATTCCCGAACACCGGGGAGCTGTTTTTT. V gene TRBV5-6 combines with J gene TRBJ2-2; no firm D call. This CDR3 is 16 amino acids long. Germline values: CDR1 SGHDT, CDR2 YYEEEE. V lost 7 bases and J 0 bases, leaving 16 bases between the germline ends.

The rearrangement uses TRBV7-9 and TRBJ1-2; the D gene is possibly TRBD1 (5 bases). The CDR3 runs 13 residues. Trimming took 3 bases from V and 8 from J, leaving 13 bases between them. Germline V gives CDR1 SEHNR, CDR2 FQNEAQ (reference sequence). The CDR3 DNA reads as TGTGCCAGCAGCTTTGGGACCGCGGACGGCTACACCTTC. Its protein product is CASSFGTADGYTF.

The chain combines TRBV11-2 with TRBJ1-5; the D is unclear. The CDR3 has 13 residues. Deletions cut 5 bases from V and 3 bases from J, with 8 bases between. Germline lookup yields CDR1 SGHAT and CDR2 FQNNGV. The chain's CDR3 is CASSPGDNQPQHF. CDR3 sequence (DNA): TGTGCCAGCAGCCCGGGAGACAATCAGCCCCAGCATTTT.

CDR3 bases: TGTGCCAGCAGTTTCCCCGGGGAGCTGTTTTTT. It translates to CASSFPGELFF. The V and J genes are TRBV12-3 or TRBV12-4 and TRBJ2-2; D remains ambiguous. V dropped 3 bases and J dropped 6 bases, with 2 bases sitting between them. The CDR3 has 11 residues.

The chain employs TRBV6-1 and TRBJ2-1, with 13 bases aligning to TRBD2. The V segment lost 6 bases and the J segment 3 bases; nucleotides outside the gene matches: 5. Looked up from germline, CDR1 is MNHNS and CDR2 is SASEGT. The CDR3 has 16 amino acids. CDR3 sequence: CASSWTSGRNYNEQFF. The CDR3 nucleotides are TGTGCCAGCAGCTGGACTAGCGGGAGAAACTACAATGAGCAGTTCTTC.

The rearrangement links TRBV5-6 to TRBJ2-1; D gene unclear. The CDR3 runs 13 residues. The V end lost 2 bases, the J end lost 10 bases, and 13 bases lay between the germline ends. The germline V gene encodes CDR1 SGHDT and CDR2 YYEEEE. CDR3 sequence: CASSLALIVEQFF. CDR3 DNA: TGTGCCAGCAGCTTAGCACTAATTGTCGAGCAGTTCTTC.

This clonotype has just one count. The chain recombines TRBV4-1 with TRBJ2-7; no firm D call. V lost 5 bases and J 2 bases, leaving 19 bases between the germline ends. This CDR3 has 16 residues. The germline CDR1 and CDR2 sequences are MGHRA and YSYEKL. CDR3 in amino acids: CASSSHNPASAYEQYF. DNA for the CDR3: TGCGCCAGCAGCTCACACAATCCGGCCTCCGCCTACGAGCAGTACTTC.

This clonotype has only one observation. V gene TRBV7-8 combines with J gene TRBJ2-1, with 9 bases fitting TRBD2. Germline trimming cut 5 bases from V and 3 bases from J; bases unmatched to any gene: 8. The CDR3 totals 16 residues. Germline CDR1 is SGHVS and CDR2 is FQNEAQ. This CDR3 is CASSPGASGNYNEQFF. The CDR3 DNA reads TGTGCCAGCAGCCCTGGGGCTAGCGGGAACTACAATGAGCAGTTCTTC.

This chain links TRBV18 with TRBJ2-7, with D hard to call. CDR1 is KGHSH and CDR2 is LQKENI in the germline V gene. Between the trimmed V and J ends, which lost 0 bases and 3 bases, there was a span of 6 bases. This CDR3 comprises 13 residues. CDR3 residues: CASSPPRNYEQYF. CDR3 sequence (DNA): TGTGCCAGCTCACCACCGAGGAACTACGAGCAGTACTTC.

J is TRBJ2-3 and V is TRBV27; D is undetermined. The V end was cut by 3 bases, the J end by 0 bases, with 10 bases between. CDR3 length: 15 residues. In germline, CDR1 is MNHEY, CDR2 SMNVEV (reference sequence). The CDR3 sequence: CASSFIPPSTDTQYF. The CDR3 bases are TGTGCCAGCAGTTTCATCCCCCCTAGCACAGATACGCAGTATTTT.

This clonotype appeared a single time. J is TRBJ2-3 and V is TRBV18; D remains unclear. Germline CDR1 reads KGHSH; CDR2 reads LQKENI. The CDR3 runs 12 residues. V shed 3 bases and J shed 5 bases, with 6 bases lying between them. CDR3 in DNA: TGTGCCAGCTCACCGGATGGAGATACGCAGTATTTT. Protein: CASSPDGDTQYF.

V and J are TRBV9 and TRBJ2-7; 7 positions match TRBD2. This CDR3 has 15 amino acids. The germline gives CDR1 SGDLS, CDR2 YYNGEE. Losses at the gene ends were 4 bases for V and 4 bases for J; bases not matched to a gene: 11. The CDR3 DNA follows: TGTGCCAGCAGCCCGACCGTGGGAGCGGGGTACGAGCAGTACTTC. Encoded protein: CASSPTVGAGYEQYF.

V is TRBV4-1 and J is TRBJ2-7; either TRBD1 or TRBD2 may supply D (5 bases each). V lost 4 bases, J lost 5 bases, and 12 bases lay in between. This CDR3 has 13 residues. CDR1 and CDR2 (germline): MGHRA, YSYEKL. The CDR3 coding sequence is TGCGCCAGCAGCCCCAGGGAGCCGGACGAGCAGTACTTC. This gives the protein CASSPREPDEQYF.

V usage is TRBV29-1 and J usage is TRBJ2-7; D is uncertain. Trimming took 1 base from V and 1 from J, leaving 11 bases between them. This CDR3 comprises 14 residues. Germline lookup yields CDR1 SQVTM and CDR2 ANQGSEA. The CDR3 region has the DNA TGCAGCGTTGAAGGTGCACTGGGATCCTACGAGCAGTACTTC. This gives the protein CSVEGALGSYEQYF.

The chain uses TRBV27 and TRBJ2-5; D is undetermined. Between the trimmed V and J ends, which lost 5 bases and 5 bases, there was a span of 18 bases. Germline-derived CDR1 and CDR2 are MNHEY and SMNVEV (reference sequence). This CDR3 region has 15 residues. CDR3 DNA sequence: TGTGCCAGCAGTCCAACACCGGACGCCCAGGAGACCCAGTACTTC. Translating it yields CASSPTPDAQETQYF.

The chain has TRBV9 and TRBJ2-5; 9 bases are shared with TRBD1. J gave up 1 base and V 3 bases, and 4 bases lay outside the gene matches. This CDR3 has 15 residues. Germline V CDR1 and CDR2: SGDLS, YYNGEE. The CDR3 reads CASSADRGGQETQYF. In nucleotides, the CDR3 is TGTGCCAGCAGCGCGGACAGGGGCGGCCAAGAGACCCAGTACTTC.

The sample holds one count of this clonotype. V gene TRBV7-8 combines with J gene TRBJ2-4; D is uncertain. V was trimmed by 1 base and J by 0 bases, leaving 13 bases between them. This CDR3 is built from 17 residues. Germline CDR1 is SGHVS and CDR2 is FQNEAQ. CDR3 sequence reads: CASSLESEDLAKNIQYF. The CDR3 nucleotides read TGTGCCAGCAGCTTAGAATCGGAAGACCTAGCCAAAAACATTCAGTACTTC.

V usage is TRBV7-2 and J usage is TRBJ2-1; D not certain. Germline values: CDR1 SGHTA, CDR2 FQGNSA. Trimming took 1 base from V and 7 from J, leaving 8 bases between them. The CDR3 contains 13 residues. The CDR3, as DNA: TGTGCCAGCAGCTTAGTTCCACGAAATGAGCAGTTCTTC. As protein: CASSLVPRNEQFF.

The chain employs TRBV20-1 and TRBJ2-1; the match to TRBD2 covers 11 bases. This CDR3 has 15 residues. Germline V CDR1 and CDR2: DFQATT, SNEGSKA (reference sequence). V shed 6 bases, J shed 6 bases, and the junction held 10 bases outside the gene matches. CDR3 amino acids: CSAIQTSGIGNEQFF. The CDR3 nucleotides are TGCAGTGCCATACAGACTAGCGGGATAGGCAATGAGCAGTTCTTC.